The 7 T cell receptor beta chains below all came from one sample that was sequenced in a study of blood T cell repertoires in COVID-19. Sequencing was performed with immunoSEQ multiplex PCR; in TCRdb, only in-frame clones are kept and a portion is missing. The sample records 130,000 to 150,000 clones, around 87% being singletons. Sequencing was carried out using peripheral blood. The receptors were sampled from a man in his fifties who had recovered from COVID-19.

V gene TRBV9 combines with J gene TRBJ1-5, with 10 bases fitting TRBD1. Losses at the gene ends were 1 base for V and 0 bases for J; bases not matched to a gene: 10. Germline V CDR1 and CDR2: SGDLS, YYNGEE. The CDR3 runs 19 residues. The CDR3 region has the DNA TGTGCCAGCAGCGTACGCGGGACAGGGGACTTATATAGCAATCAGCCCCAGCATTTT. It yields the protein CASSVRGTGDLYSNQPQHF. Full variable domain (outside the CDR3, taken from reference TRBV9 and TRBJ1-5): DSGVTQTPKHLITATGQRVTLRCSPRSGDLSVYWYQQSLDQGLQFLIQYYNGEERAKGNILERFSAQQFPDLHSELNLSSLELGDSALYFCASSVRGTGDLYSNQPQHFGDGTRLSIL.

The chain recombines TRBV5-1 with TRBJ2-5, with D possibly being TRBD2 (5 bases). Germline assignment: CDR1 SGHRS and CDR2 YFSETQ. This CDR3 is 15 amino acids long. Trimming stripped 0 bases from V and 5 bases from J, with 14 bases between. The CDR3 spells CASSLAGVRRETQYF. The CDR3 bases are TGCGCCAGCAGCTTGGCCGGGGTTCGACGGGAGACCCAGTACTTC.

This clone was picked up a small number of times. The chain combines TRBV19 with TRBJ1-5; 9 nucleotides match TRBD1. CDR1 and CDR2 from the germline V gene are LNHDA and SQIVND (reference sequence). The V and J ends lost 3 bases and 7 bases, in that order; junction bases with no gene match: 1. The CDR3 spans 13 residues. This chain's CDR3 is CASSMDRGQPQHF. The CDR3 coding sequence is TGTGCCAGTAGTATGGACAGGGGACAGCCCCAGCATTTT. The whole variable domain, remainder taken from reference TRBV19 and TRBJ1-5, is DGGITQSPKYLFRKEGQNVTLSCEQNLNHDAMYWYRQDPGQGLRLIYYSQIVNDFQKGDIAEGYSVSREKKESFPLTVTSAQKNPTAFYLCASSMDRGQPQHFGDGTRLSIL.

CDR3 sequence: CASSYGLAGGQETQYF. CDR3 coding DNA: TGTGCCAGCAGTTACGGGCTAGCGGGGGGACAGGAGACCCAGTACTTC. The J gene is TRBJ2-5, the V gene TRBV6-5; 11 bases map to TRBD2. Germline trimming cut 2 bases from V and 5 bases from J; bases unmatched to any gene: 7. This CDR3 is 16 amino acids long. CDR1 MNHEY and CDR2 SVGAGI come from the germline V gene.

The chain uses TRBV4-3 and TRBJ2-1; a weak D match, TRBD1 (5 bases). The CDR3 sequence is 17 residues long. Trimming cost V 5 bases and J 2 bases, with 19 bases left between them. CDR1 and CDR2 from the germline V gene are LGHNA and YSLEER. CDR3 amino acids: CASSTFGRGITYNEQFF. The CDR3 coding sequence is TGCGCCAGCAGCACCTTTGGAAGGGGCATTACCTACAATGAGCAGTTCTTC.

DNA for the CDR3: TGTGCCAGCAGCTACGGTCACCCCGCCCGCACCGGGGAGCTGTTTTTT. Amino acids: CASSYGHPARTGELFF. V usage is TRBV5-4 and J usage is TRBJ2-2; no clear D gene. Germline V lookup: CDR1 SGHNT, CDR2 YYREEE (reference sequence). The CDR3 length is 16 residues. V lost 3 bases, J lost 4 bases, and 16 bases lay in between.

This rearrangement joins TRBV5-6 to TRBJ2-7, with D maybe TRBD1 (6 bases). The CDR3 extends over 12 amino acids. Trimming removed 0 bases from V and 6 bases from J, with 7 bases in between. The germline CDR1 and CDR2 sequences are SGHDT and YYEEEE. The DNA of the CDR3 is TGTGCCAGCAGCTTGGGGGGGCGCGAGCAGTACTTC. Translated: CASSLGGREQYF.